Shown below are 21 T cell receptor beta chains from a single sample sequenced in a study of identical twins. TCRdb analysed the 5' RACE reads with MiXCR anew, one entry per CDR3 protein. In the table there are 420,000 or so distinct CDR3 sequences, around 18% of which are singletons. Sequences were obtained from naive T cells sorted from blood. These receptors came from a man in his forties or fifties in good health.

There are a few counts of this clonotype. The genes are TRBV10-3 and TRBJ1-3, with D unresolved. V lost 8 bases and J lost 4, with 3 bases in between. Germline assignment: CDR1 ENHRY and CDR2 SYGVKD. The CDR3 extends over 10 amino acids. For the CDR3, the DNA is TGTGCCATCGGGGGAAACACCATATATTTT. Translating it yields CAIGGNTIYF.

The chain couples TRBV29-1 to TRBJ1-1; no clear D gene. From germline, CDR1 is SQVTM and CDR2 ANQGSEA. Trimming cost V 6 bases and J 7 bases, with 15 bases left between them. The CDR3 totals 12 residues. This CDR3 reads CSVSHIRDEAFF. The DNA for the CDR3 is TGCAGCGTATCCCACATCCGCGATGAAGCTTTCTTT.

This clonotype was counted a few times. V and J are TRBV7-2 and TRBJ2-1; D uncertain. V was clipped by 5 bases and J by 10 bases, with 21 bases between them. Germline CDR1 and CDR2: SGHTA and FQGNSA. The CDR3 has 15 residues. The CDR3 sequence is CASSPDNVGFREQFF. CDR3 coding DNA: TGTGCCAGCAGCCCAGATAACGTAGGGTTTCGGGAGCAGTTCTTC.

This sequence joins TRBV10-3 and TRBJ2-6; D gene ambiguous. This CDR3 is 15 amino acids long. Trimming left V 2 bases short and J 1 base short, with 6 bases between. Germline CDR1 and CDR2: ENHRY and SYGVKD. CDR3 nucleotide sequence: TGTGCCATCAGTGAGCTTGGGTCTGGGGCCAACGTCCTGACTTTC. Encoded protein: CAISELGSGANVLTF.

V is TRBV28 and J is TRBJ2-5; TRBD1 is a possible D gene (6 bases). This CDR3 has 15 amino acids. Germline CDR1 is MDHEN and CDR2 is SYDVKM. V gave up 3 bases and J gave up 4 bases, with 15 bases separating them. CDR3 sequence: CASSFSGAGVETQYF. CDR3 nucleotides: TGTGCCAGCAGTTTTTCCGGGGCAGGGGTAGAGACCCAGTACTTC.

This clonotype showed up just once. CDR3 sequence: CASKGMDPRKLFF. In nucleotides, the CDR3 is TGTGCCAGCAAAGGGATGGACCCTAGAAAACTGTTTTTT. The J gene is TRBJ1-4, the V gene TRBV6-6; no clear D gene. Germline-derived CDR1 and CDR2 are MNHNY and SVGAGI (reference sequence). Trimming took off 7 bases at V and 10 bases at J, with 16 bases between the two ends. CDR3 size: 13 residues.

As to this clonotype: The conserved closing phenylalanine or tryptophan is absent in this CDR3, likely reflecting a read error. V is TRBV27 and J is TRBJ2-5; 11 bases map to TRBD1. After removal of 3 bases from V and 4 bases from J, the junction contained 1 base not matched to a gene. CDR3 size: 14 residues. CDR1 is MNHEY, CDR2 SMNVEV, per germline (reference sequence). CDR3 loop: CASSFGTGGETQYL. CDR3 nucleotides: TGTGCCAGCAGTTTTGGGACAGGGGGAGAGACCCAGTACCTC.

This clonotype was detected ten times or more. V usage is TRBV6-5 and J usage is TRBJ2-7, with D possibly TRBD1 on 6 matching bases. Trimming removed 0 bases at V and 6 bases at J, with 21 bases between. Germline assignment: CDR1 MNHEY and CDR2 SVGAGI. The CDR3 has 17 amino acids. CDR3 protein: CASSYSPAPNRVSEQYF. The DNA for the CDR3 is TGTGCCAGCAGTTACTCGCCGGCACCAAACAGGGTGTCCGAGCAGTACTTC.

The J gene is TRBJ2-5, the V gene TRBV24-1, with D maybe TRBD2 (6 bases). The length of the CDR3 is 14 residues. Trimming took off 4 bases at V and 4 bases at J, with 12 bases between the two ends. The germline CDR1 and CDR2 sequences are KGHDR and SFDVKD. The CDR3 DNA sequence: TGTGCCACCAGTGAATTTCGGGGGACAGAGACCCAGTACTTC. Protein sequence: CATSEFRGTETQYF.

This clonotype was seen many times. The gene calls are TRBV4-3 and TRBJ2-5; 7 bases match TRBD1. Looked up from germline, CDR1 is LGHNA and CDR2 is YSLEER. V lost 0 bases to trimming and J lost 10 bases; unmatched junction nucleotides: 8. This CDR3 has 14 residues. The CDR3 is CASSQDTGQPDQYF. CDR3 in DNA: TGCGCCAGCAGCCAAGATACGGGACAGCCGGACCAGTACTTC.

In its sample, this clonotype was seen many times. The rearrangement joins TRBV5-1 to TRBJ2-7, with D maybe TRBD1 (6 bases). Trimming pared 1 base from V and 2 bases from J, leaving 13 bases between. Germline-derived CDR1 and CDR2 are SGHRS and YFSETQ. The CDR3 contains 15 residues. As DNA, the CDR3 is TGCGCCAGCAGCTTGAGGGGACAAAGCACCTACGAGCAGTACTTC. It is translated as CASSLRGQSTYEQYF.

This clonotype was detected many times. The V call is TRBV20-1, the J call TRBJ1-4; weak D call: TRBD1 (6 bases). Germline assignment: CDR1 DFQATT and CDR2 SNEGSKA (reference sequence). Trimming removed 0 bases at V and 4 bases at J, with 12 bases between. This CDR3 is 15 amino acids long. The CDR3 DNA reads as TGCAGTGCTAGAGATGGCGGACAGATTAATGAAAAACTGTTTTTT. Its protein is CSARDGGQINEKLFF.

At least ten counts were recorded for this clonotype. This chain joins TRBV29-1 and TRBJ2-7, with D unresolved. V lost 7 bases and J 1 base, leaving 14 bases between the germline ends. This CDR3 has 13 residues. Germline V gene sequence: CDR1 SQVTM, CDR2 ANQGSEA. The CDR3 bases are TGCAGCGGGCAGCACAGTTCTTCCTACGAGCAGTACTTC. Protein product: CSGQHSSSYEQYF.

This clonotype was recorded many times. The chain combines TRBV4-2 with TRBJ1-2, with unresolved D. Germline lookup yields CDR1 LGHNA and CDR2 YNFKEQ. This CDR3 has 14 residues. V was shortened by 0 bases and J by 6 bases, with 11 bases between the two germline ends. This CDR3 is CASSQDDRSHGYTF. In DNA form, the CDR3 reads TGTGCCAGCAGCCAAGATGACCGAAGCCATGGCTACACCTTC.

The rearrangement links TRBV10-1 to TRBJ2-7; no clear D gene. The germline V gene encodes CDR1 WNHNN and CDR2 SYGVQD (reference sequence). This CDR3 is built from 13 residues. Trimming removed 3 bases at V and 0 bases at J, with 6 bases between. CDR3 bases: TGCGCCAGCAGTGATAGTCTCTCCTACGAGCAGTACTTC. It yields the protein CASSDSLSYEQYF.

The genes are TRBV15 and TRBJ1-6; D is undetermined. The V gene's germline CDR1 is LNHNV and CDR2 YYDKDF (reference sequence). V lost 0 bases, J lost 9 bases, and 12 bases lay in between. The CDR3 extends over 15 amino acids. The CDR3 DNA sequence: TGTGCCACCAGCAGAGATTTGGGCCTCGGTTCACCCCTCCACTTT. Translation gives CATSRDLGLGSPLHF. Complete variable domain (other parts from reference TRBV15 and TRBJ1-6): DAMVIQNPRYQVTQFGKPVTLSCSQTLNHNVMYWYQQKSSQAPKLLFHYYDKDFNNEADTPDNFQSRRPNTSFCFLDIRSPGLGDTAMYLCATSRDLGLGSPLHFGNGTRLTVT.

The table lists this clonotype with a few counts. The V gene is TRBV30, the J gene TRBJ2-1; 9 bases line up with TRBD2. From germline, CDR1 is GTSNPN and CDR2 SVGIG (reference sequence). The ends lost 0 bases at V and 6 bases at J; junction bases unmatched: 6. The CDR3 contains 15 residues. The CDR3 protein is CAWSVGLAGFNEQFF. In DNA form, the CDR3 reads TGTGCCTGGAGTGTAGGTCTAGCGGGGTTCAATGAGCAGTTCTTC.

This clonotype has more than one count but fewer than ten. This chain links TRBV9 with TRBJ2-6, with D unclear. Germline V gene data show CDR1 as SGDLS and CDR2 as YYNGEE. Deletions cut 0 bases from V and 0 bases from J, with 7 bases between. The CDR3 is 16 residues long. In nucleotides, the CDR3 is TGTGCCAGCAGCGTAGAGTCACACTCTGGGGCCAACGTCCTGACTTTC. This codes for CASSVESHSGANVLTF.

The chain recombines TRBV5-1 with TRBJ2-2; D might be TRBD1 (5 bases). Deletions cut 0 bases from V and 4 bases from J, with 16 bases between. The germline V gene encodes CDR1 SGHRS and CDR2 YFSETQ. The CDR3 runs to 17 residues. This chain's CDR3 is CASSLANERGGTGELFF. CDR3 bases: TGCGCCAGCAGCTTGGCTAATGAAAGGGGTGGCACCGGGGAGCTGTTTTTT.

There are a few counts of this clonotype. V is TRBV6-2 or TRBV6-3 and J is TRBJ2-3; D is ambiguous. CDR1 and CDR2 from the germline V gene are MNHEY and SVGEGT. CDR3 size: 12 residues. Trimming cost V 4 bases and J 7 bases, with 9 bases left between them. The CDR3 DNA sequence: TGTGCCAGCAGTTCTCTCCTACATACGCAGTATTTT. It codes for CASSSLLHTQYF.

The chain combines TRBV27 with TRBJ2-7; 7 nucleotides agree with TRBD1. This CDR3 has 13 residues. Looked up from germline, CDR1 is MNHEY and CDR2 is SMNVEV (reference sequence). Trimming at V came to 6 bases and at J to 5 bases, leaving 7 bases not matched to a gene. The CDR3 is CASRTRDSDEQYF. CDR3 coding DNA: TGTGCCAGCAGGACAAGGGACAGCGACGAGCAGTACTTC.